Listed below are T cell receptor beta chains from one sample, sequenced in a study of blood T cell repertoires in COVID-19. Data came from immunoSEQ multiplex PCR; TCRdb stores just in-frame clones and leaves some out. The table includes around 370,000 clones, 88% detected once. Sequencing was carried out using PBMCs or T cells enriched from blood (not recorded which). These receptors were taken from a woman under 30 who had recovered from COVID-19. The CDR3 runs from the conserved cysteine through the conserved F or W. A D gene is named only where the DNA matches it firmly. Rows give clone size only sometimes, using once, few, many, or a class for an expanded clone.

j_call d_call clone_size v_call cdr3_nt cdr3_aa
TRBJ1-6 TRBD1 many TRBV6-5 TGTGCCAGCAGCTCCCAGGGGGTGAATTCACCCCTCCACTTT CASSSQGVNSPLHF
TRBJ1-2 TRBD1 . TRBV29-1 TGCAGCGTTGACAGGGGGCCCGACGGCTACACCTTC CSVDRGPDGYTF
TRBJ2-5 . . TRBV27 TGTGCCAGCAGTCCGATAAGCAACAGGGAAACCCAGTACTTC CASSPISNRETQYF
TRBJ2-7 TRBD1 . TRBV19 TGTGCCACAGACACAGGGGGCGTAGACTACGAGCAGTACTTC CATDTGGVDYEQYF
TRBJ2-6 . . TRBV5-4 TGTGCCAGCAGCTTGTTGGGGGCGCCCCTCTCCTCTGGGGCCAACGTCCTGACTTTC CASSLLGAPLSSGANVLTF
TRBJ2-2 . . TRBV5-1 TGCGCCAGCAGCTCTAACACCGGGGAGCTGTTTTTT CASSSNTGELFF
TRBJ1-2 . . TRBV18 TGTGCCAGCTCACCGGCGCTCCGGAGGGGCTACACCTTC CASSPALRRGYTF
TRBJ2-1 . once TRBV6-4 TGTGCCAGCAGTCACGGGGGTAGTGAGCAGTTCTTC CASSHGGSEQFF
TRBJ1-4 TRBD1 once TRBV6-5 TGTGCCAGCAGTACATGGGGACAGGGTAATGAAAAACTGTTTTTT CASSTWGQGNEKLFF
TRBJ1-6 TRBD1 . TRBV19 TGTGCCAGTAGTATGGACAGGGGTTCCCCCCTCCACTTT CASSMDRGSPLHF
TRBJ2-2 . . TRBV6-6 TGTGCCAGCAGTTACTTGGGAGGGGGGGGCACCGGGGAGCTGTTTTTT CASSYLGGGGTGELFF
TRBJ2-7 TRBD1 . TRBV5-4 TGTGCCAGCAGCTACGACAGGGGGCTAGACGAGCAGTACTTC CASSYDRGLDEQYF
TRBJ2-7 . . TRBV7-2 TGTGCCAGTTCAATGAATCGGGGGAACTACGAGCAGTACTTC CASSMNRGNYEQYF
TRBJ1-1 . . TRBV30 TGTGCCTGGATCCCTGAGGGTGTAACTGAAGCTTTCTTT CAWIPEGVTEAFF
TRBJ1-2 TRBD1 . TRBV19 TGTGCCAGTAGTATAGATTTCATAACAGGGGGCGGCTATGGCTACACCTTC CASSIDFITGGGYGYTF
TRBJ2-7 TRBD2 once TRBV9 TGTGCCAGCAGCGGGGGACTATTGACCTACGAGCAGTACTTC CASSGGLLTYEQYF
TRBJ1-1 . . TRBV5-1 TGCGCCAGCACACCAGATAAGGGGAATCTAAGGGACACTGAAGCTTTCTTT CASTPDKGNLRDTEAFF
TRBJ2-3 TRBD1 . TRBV30 TGTGCCTTAACAGGGGGCGCCCTTCCAGATACGCAGTATTTT CALTGGALPDTQYF
TRBJ2-7 TRBD1 . TRBV6-6 TGTGCCAGCAGTTACGACAGGGGTCCTCCCTACGAGCAGTACTTC CASSYDRGPPYEQYF
TRBJ2-1 TRBD2 . TRBV2 TGTGCCAGCCCCCCGCCGACTAGCGGGATAGACAATGAGCAGTTCTTC CASPPPTSGIDNEQFF
TRBJ1-2 . . TRBV5-1 TGCGCCAGCAGCCCAGAAGCGGATGGCTACACCTTC CASSPEADGYTF
TRBJ1-5 TRBD1 . TRBV9 TGTGCCAGCAGCCGGACAGGGGCTATGAGCAATCAGCCCCAGCATTTT CASSRTGAMSNQPQHF
TRBJ2-4 . . TRBV6-2/TRBV6-3 TGTGCCAGCAGTCTCCGGGACAGTCGGGAGAGGAGAAACATTCAGTACTTC CASSLRDSRERRNIQYF